This T cell receptor (beta chain) was found in a study of OX40 agonist ivuxolimab in advanced cancers. Study details: Partial response was recorded in three patients: one hepatocellular carcinoma and two cutaneous melanoma cases. Study observations and caveats: Partial responders treated at 0.1-3.0 mg/kg exhibited clonal expansion among the lowest measured. The investigators did not determine what antigen specificity the expanded peripheral T cells had.

As concerns this clone: Its antigen is not known.

Germline V lookup: CDR1 SGHTA, CDR2 FQGNSA. The junction had 3 bases not matched to a gene; V was cut back by 0 bases and J by 2 bases. The CDR3 length is 16 residues. Clones were sequenced by immunoSEQ multiplex PCR, and TCRdb holds only the in-frame ones, with some missing. The repertoire holds about 91,000 clones, with roughly nine tenths as singletons. People who had autoimmune disease history or systemic immunosuppression were excluded. The material sequenced was CD4+ or CD8+ T cells sorted from blood, taken in a trial of the OX40 agonist ivuxolimab. This receptor was obtained from an adult with an advanced solid tumor such as melanoma, head and neck, liver or kidney cancer. The chain links TRBV7-2 to TRBJ2-7; 11 bases align to TRBD2. CDR3 sequence reads: CASSLAGTSGTYEQYF. The CDR3 DNA sequence: TGTGCCAGCAGCTTAGCGGGGACTAGCGGAACCTACGAGCAGTACTTC.